Below, 20 T cell receptor beta chains from the same sample are listed, as sequenced in a study of cytomegalovirus exposure and HLA in healthy donors. 60 Vbeta and 13 Jbeta primers were used in PCR. Here immunoSEQ multiplex PCR was the method, and the copy in TCRdb shows in-frame clones only, minus some. The sample holds 150,000 to 200,000 clones, approximately 78% seen once. The sample consisted of PBMCs. The origin of the receptors is a woman aged 18 to 35 in good health and CMV-seronegative.

This clone was detected once. The gene calls are TRBV5-4 and TRBJ2-3; TRBD2 matches 12 bases. The J segment lost 4 bases and the V segment lost 3 bases, leaving 9 bases of the junction unmatched. CDR1 is SGHNT, CDR2 YYREEE, per germline (reference sequence). This CDR3 has 17 amino acids. This CDR3 reads CASSSWTSGIAADTQYF. For the CDR3, the DNA is TGTGCCAGCAGCTCTTGGACTAGCGGGATTGCCGCAGATACGCAGTATTTT.

This sequence joins TRBV7-2 and TRBJ1-3; D remains ambiguous. CDR3 length: 13 amino acids. V lost 1 base and J 6 bases, leaving 7 bases between the germline ends. CDR1 SGHTA and CDR2 FQGNSA come from the germline V gene. CDR3 sequence: CASSLGLLNTIYF. CDR3 nucleotides: TGTGCCAGCAGCTTAGGGCTGTTAAACACCATATATTTT.

J is TRBJ2-5 and V is TRBV25-1, with 10 positions matching TRBD2. The V gene end was trimmed by 2 bases and the J gene end by 1 base; junction bases not matched to a gene: 4. CDR1 is MGHDK and CDR2 is SYGVNS in the germline V gene. There are 16 residues in the CDR3. The CDR3, as DNA: TGTGCCAGCAGTGAAGGTTTAGCGGGAGGCCAAGAGACCCAGTACTTC. Its protein product is CASSEGLAGGQETQYF.

The chain has TRBV7-9 and TRBJ1-1; 8 nucleotides line up with TRBD1. CDR1 and CDR2 from the germline V gene are SEHNR and FQNEAQ (reference sequence). The CDR3 covers 16 residues. With V trimmed by 5 bases and J by 2 bases, 10 bases remained unmatched. Here the CDR3 reads CASSPRTGYDNTEAFF. The CDR3 DNA reads TGTGCCAGCAGCCCACGGACAGGGTACGACAACACTGAAGCTTTCTTT.

The rearrangement links TRBV2 to TRBJ1-1; 12 nucleotides align to TRBD1. The junction had 11 bases not matched to a gene; V was cut back by 4 bases and J by 5 bases. CDR1 and CDR2 from the germline V gene are SNHLY and FYNNEI. The CDR3 runs to 17 residues. The CDR3 sequence: CASSVSRDRGRGTEAFF. CDR3 coding DNA: TGTGCCAGCAGTGTTTCGAGGGACAGGGGGCGAGGAACTGAAGCTTTCTTT.

The chain recombines TRBV4-1 with TRBJ1-4; 12 bases are a match to TRBD1. In germline, CDR1 is MGHRA, CDR2 YSYEKL. V lost 5 bases and J lost 7; bases outside the gene matches: 5. This CDR3 contains 15 residues. The CDR3 bases are TGCGCCAGCAGCGAACCGGGACAGGGGGCTGAAAAACTGTTTTTT. It codes for CASSEPGQGAEKLFF.

This chain links TRBV6-1 with TRBJ2-3; the match to TRBD2 covers 10 bases. Germline trimming cut 4 bases from V and 4 bases from J; bases unmatched to any gene: 5. The CDR3 extends over 15 amino acids. The germline V gene has CDR1 MNHNS and CDR2 SASEGT. The CDR3 spells CASSVTSGTADTQYF. In DNA form, the CDR3 reads TGTGCCAGCAGTGTTACTAGCGGGACGGCAGATACGCAGTATTTT.

The chain recombines TRBV7-8 with TRBJ2-7; 8 nucleotides line up with TRBD2. Germline V gene lookup returns CDR1 SGHVS and CDR2 FQNEAQ. The CDR3 consists of 15 residues. Trimming removed 1 base from V and 2 bases from J; junction bases left unmatched: 4. CDR3 DNA sequence: TGTGCCAGCAGCTTAGGTAGCGGGAAGGCCTACGAGCAGTACGTC. It yields the protein CASSLGSGKAYEQYV.

The chain is built from TRBV4-2 and TRBJ1-2; 11 bases align to TRBD1. The CDR3 totals 16 residues. V shed 4 bases and J 4 bases; nucleotides not matched to a gene: 8. CDR1 LGHNA and CDR2 YNFKEQ come from the germline V gene. CDR3 sequence (DNA): TGTGCCAGCAGCCCTAGGGGACAGGGGGTTTCCTATGGCTACACCTTC. Protein: CASSPRGQGVSYGYTF.

The chain combines TRBV7-2 with TRBJ2-3; possibly TRBD1 for D (5 bases). CDR1 SGHTA and CDR2 FQGNSA come from the germline V gene. Trimming took 5 bases from V and 4 from J, leaving 10 bases between them. CDR3 length: 13 residues. CDR3 loop: CASSTLGADTQYF. CDR3 nucleotide sequence: TGTGCCAGCAGCACGCTAGGGGCAGATACGCAGTATTTT.

The V gene is TRBV9, the J gene TRBJ2-2; D unresolved. The CDR3 consists of 13 residues. V lost 0 bases and J lost 6, with 6 bases in between. Germline-derived CDR1 and CDR2 are SGDLS and YYNGEE. The CDR3 loop is CASSVAPAGELFF. The CDR3 nucleotides are TGTGCCAGCAGCGTAGCCCCCGCCGGGGAGCTGTTTTTT.

The gene calls are TRBV6-5 and TRBJ2-7; D possibly corresponds to TRBD1 (6 bases). From germline, CDR1 is MNHEY and CDR2 SVGAGI. This CDR3 contains 12 residues. Trimming removed 10 bases at V and 9 bases at J, with 19 bases between. The DNA of the CDR3 is TGTGCCACGCGCTATAACACAGGGTTGCAGTACTTC. This gives the protein CATRYNTGLQYF.

The chain employs TRBV28 and TRBJ1-5; possibly TRBD1 for D (5 bases). Trimming removed 6 bases from V and 5 bases from J, with 14 bases in between. The CDR3 totals 14 residues. The germline V gene encodes CDR1 MDHEN and CDR2 SYDVKM. The CDR3 region is CASSLGGSYQPQHF. As DNA, the CDR3 is TGTGCCAGCAGCCTTGGGGGGAGCTATCAGCCCCAGCATTTT. Full variable domain (outside the CDR3, taken from reference TRBV28 and TRBJ1-5): DVKVTQSSRYLVKRTGEKVFLECVQDMDHENMFWYRQDPGLGLRLIYFSYDVKMKEKGDIPEGYSVSREKKERFSLILESASTNQTSMYLCASSLGGSYQPQHFGDGTRLSIL.

The chain has TRBV9 and TRBJ2-1; D is possibly TRBD2 (6 bases). The CDR3 consists of 14 residues. With 3 bases removed from V and 0 bases from J, the gap between germline ends came to 7 bases. Germline assignment: CDR1 SGDLS and CDR2 YYNGEE. CDR3 loop: CASSGDFSYNEQFF. The CDR3 DNA is TGTGCCAGCAGCGGGGACTTCTCCTACAATGAGCAGTTCTTC. Variable domain in full (rest from reference TRBV9 and TRBJ2-1): DSGVTQTPKHLITATGQRVTLRCSPRSGDLSVYWYQQSLDQGLQFLIQYYNGEERAKGNILERFSAQQFPDLHSELNLSSLELGDSALYFCASSGDFSYNEQFFGPGTRLTVL.

This chain joins TRBV28 and TRBJ1-3; D is uncertain. The CDR3 totals 14 residues. CDR1 and CDR2 from the germline V gene are MDHEN and SYDVKM. The V end lost 10 bases, the J end lost 4 bases, and 17 bases lay between the germline ends. The CDR3: CATARQAGGNTIYF. As DNA, the CDR3 is TGTGCCACAGCAAGGCAGGCGGGAGGAAACACCATATATTTT.

The chain couples TRBV27 to TRBJ2-2, with D perhaps matching TRBD2 (6 bases). Germline CDR1 and CDR2: MNHEY and SMNVEV (reference sequence). The CDR3 runs to 13 residues. Deletions cut 10 bases from V and 0 bases from J, with 9 bases between. This chain's CDR3 is CATRLANTGELFF. The CDR3 DNA is TGTGCCACCCGACTAGCGAACACCGGGGAGCTGTTTTTT.

The chain couples TRBV4-1 to TRBJ1-5; no firm D call. From germline, CDR1 is MGHRA and CDR2 YSYEKL. CDR3 length: 15 amino acids. V lost 1 base, J lost 4 bases, and 11 bases lay in between. In DNA form, the CDR3 reads TGCGCCAGCAGCCAAGCACTATCGGGAAATCAGCCCCAGCATTTT. Residues: CASSQALSGNQPQHF.

The J gene is TRBJ2-5, the V gene TRBV4-3, with TRBD2 matching 8 bases. Germline values: CDR1 LGHNA, CDR2 YSLEER. The CDR3 is made up of 15 amino acids. The J segment lost 5 bases and the V segment lost 0 bases, leaving 5 bases of the junction unmatched. Here the CDR3 reads CASSQDISGGETQYF. The CDR3 bases are TGCGCCAGCAGCCAAGACATAAGCGGGGGCGAGACCCAGTACTTC.

This chain connects TRBV4-3 to TRBJ2-5; 7 bases map to TRBD1. The end of the DNA fits TRBJ2-7 better, so the J call may be wrong. The CDR3 loop spans 15 amino acids. In germline, CDR1 is LGHNA, CDR2 YSLEER. In nucleotides, the CDR3 is TGCGCCAGCAGCCAGCAGGACAGGACCACCTACGAGCAGTACTTC. Amino acids: CASSQQDRTTYEQYF.

This clone has just a few counts. The chain has TRBV2 and TRBJ2-1; 11 bases are a match to TRBD2. The CDR3 covers 17 residues. The V gene end was trimmed by 4 bases and the J gene end by 6 bases; junction bases not matched to a gene: 11. Per the germline V gene, CDR1 is SNHLY and CDR2 is FYNNEI. The CDR3, as DNA: TGTGCCAGCAGTGCCCATAGCGGGAGGGCCAAGGTCAATGAGCAGTTCTTC. Its protein is CASSAHSGRAKVNEQFF.